This TCR beta chain was sequenced in a study of neurological immune-mediated disorders (dated by TCRdb to 2018 to 2020). Concerning the study at large: Among the roughly 34 multiple sclerosis patients, relapsing-remitting MS accounted for around 30 and secondary progressive MS accounted for 3. The roughly 100 TCR-beta libraries included longitudinal samples, technical triplicates and paired sorted CD4+ and CD8+ T-cell subsets alongside PBMC samples. Of the approximately 66 subjects in the cohort, around 14 were HAM/TSP patients, some 35 were multiple sclerosis patients, and about 20 were healthy controls. The study compared peripheral blood TCR-beta repertoires of HTLV-I-associated myelopathy (HAM/TSP) patients, multiple sclerosis patients and healthy controls using UMI-based sequencing.

To synthesize cDNA, template-switch 5'RACE was performed with a primer carrying a 10-nucleotide random unique molecular identifier so that each TCR transcript was tagged. Every sequencing run covered 15-18 subjects and yielded more than 180 million TCR-beta sequences. Total RNA was extracted with the RNeasy kit. TCR-beta VDJ regions were amplified with primers for the TCR constant region and the 5'RACE anchor, using the KAPA Real-time Library Amplification kit. Sample indexes and Illumina adaptors were added in a first PCR, and a second PCR then increased library yield. After Ampure bead purification, the roughly 650 bp TCR product was size-selected on a 2% E-gel SizeSelection system. Before pooling, library quality was assessed on a Bioanalyzer, concentration was determined with Qubit, and library quantification was performed with the Kapa Library Quantification kit. Paired-end 2 x 150 bp sequencing of the libraries was performed on an Illumina HiSeq 2500. To increase sequence diversity, about 23-30% phiX was spiked into each library pool. The paper's data handling went like this. Quality-filtered reads were processed with the UMI-based MiGEC pipeline, and over 80% of raw TCR sequences were removed by the MiGEC pipeline during error correction. VDJ genes were aligned to IMGT germline references, and clonotypes were defined by unique CDR3 amino acid sequence plus V-J genes. Clonal expansion, Shannon diversity, and CDR3 relatedness (CalcPairwiseDistances, ClusterSamples) were evaluated with VDJtools, and phylogenetic trees were built with CLCbio workbench. Using coefficient-of-variation modelling across technical triplicates, the study counted a clone as expanded if it had at least 8 unique UMIs. The public reads were reanalyzed by TCRdb: fastp trimming at Q25, MiXCR alignment, in-frame beta chains only. Duplicate CDR3 protein sequences are folded into a single record with the most common DNA and genes. The V and J calls follow TCRdb's processing rather than the paper's. The sample data list roughly 74,000 distinct CDR3 sequences, and roughly 5.6% of these were observed just once. The ten most abundant clones make up 6.5% to 9% of the sample.

For unsorted PBMC libraries, 2 million PBMCs were used after storage in RNAlater at -80 degrees C until RNA extraction. Multiple sclerosis patients were enrolled in a US clinical protocol under which disease progression was evaluated by magnetic resonance imaging. Peripheral blood underwent Ficoll-Hypaque density gradient centrifugation to isolate PBMCs, which were then cryopreserved in liquid nitrogen. This clonotype was counted many times. Its antigen has not been determined. Base qualities are not recorded, but no much larger clone differs from it by a single base. From the germline V gene (reference sequence), CDR1 is DFQATT and CDR2 is SNEGSKA. Its CDR3 holds 12 amino acids, cysteine through phenylalanine. CDR3 DNA is the only sequence kept; it has 36 bases, read in frame from the first base. V loses 5 bases of germline sequence and J loses 10 bases, and the interval between the two ends is 15 bases.

Here is what the overall study found, with its caveats: TCR clonal expansion was highest in HAM/TSP patients and lowest in MS patients, with MS patients falling below even healthy controls. No association of the MS cluster with clinical or MRI features was observed, and the need for larger cohorts was stated by the authors. Across subjects, expanded clones never shared an identical CDR3 amino acid sequence, which suggests that the TCR-beta repertoires in every group were private. In phylogenetic analysis, the repertoires of 18 of 34 MS patients grouped into a cluster of related CDR3 sequences, which suggests a possible signature at the repertoire level.

The clonotype comes from a man aged 18 to 35 with multiple sclerosis. The sequence joins TRBV20-1 to TRBJ2-1; perhaps TRBD1 is the D gene, with 5 bases matching. The sequenced material came from PBMCs. For the CDR3, the sequence is CSAPAQGQEQFF. Here is the DNA: TGCAGTGCTCCAGCCCAGGGCCAGGAGCAGTTCTTC.